A selection of T cell receptor beta chains follows, all from one sample in a study of blood T cell repertoires in COVID-19. Using immunoSEQ multiplex PCR, the repertoire was profiled, and TCRdb retains in-frame clones only, with some absent. The sample yields roughly 64,000 clones, around 80% seen once. Specimen: peripheral blood. All receptors come from a man in his 60s with COVID-19, enrolled during active disease. CDR3s include the opening cysteine and the closing phenylalanine or tryptophan. The D gene is left open where the match is weak. Some rows mark clone size as missing; the rest say once, few, many or name a class of expanded clone.

size	D	V	J	CDR3	DNA
few	NA	TRBV2	TRBJ1-1	CASSGDSNTEAFF	TGTGCCAGCAGTGGGGACTCGAACACTGAAGCTTTCTTT
few	NA	TRBV19	TRBJ2-6	CASSPRGIGANVLTF	TGTGCCAGTAGTCCAAGGGGTATTGGGGCCAACGTCCTGACTTTC
NA	TRBD1	TRBV11-3	TRBJ2-7	CASSSVAQGAYEQYF	TGTGCCAGCAGTTCAGTCGCACAGGGGGCTTACGAGCAGTACTTC
once	NA	TRBV20-1	TRBJ2-5	CSARQARTQYF	TGCAGTGCTAGACAAGCACGGACCCAGTACTTC
NA	NA	TRBV6-1	TRBJ2-3	CASSGPPSTIFPDTQYF	TGTGCCAGCAGTGGGCCCCCATCGACAATCTTCCCAGATACGCAGTATTTT
NA	NA	TRBV19	TRBJ2-7	CASSIRRTAYEQYF	TGTGCCAGTAGTATACGCCGAACAGCCTACGAGCAGTACTTC
NA	TRBD1	TRBV10-1	TRBJ2-2	CASSAGGQPNTGELFF	TGCGCCAGCAGCGCTGGGGGACAGCCGAACACCGGGGAGCTGTTTTTT
NA	NA	TRBV28	TRBJ1-3	CASSRPGKDYAGNTIYF	TGTGCCAGCAGTCGGCCAGGGAAGGATTATGCTGGAAACACCATATATTTT
NA	NA	TRBV30	TRBJ2-5	CAWSPSQETQYF	TGTGCCTGGAGCCCCTCGCAAGAGACCCAGTACTTC
NA	TRBD1	TRBV5-1	TRBJ1-3	CASSFQTGGSGNTIYF	TGCGCCAGCAGCTTCCAGACAGGGGGCTCCGGAAACACCATATATTTT
NA	NA	TRBV11-3	TRBJ2-2	CASSLASTGELFF	TGTGCCAGCAGCTTAGCTTCCACCGGGGAGCTGTTTTTT
few	NA	TRBV5-1	TRBJ2-7	CASRPSTQAVSYEQYF	TGCGCCAGCAGGCCCAGCACACAGGCAGTCTCCTACGAGCAGTACTTC
NA	NA	TRBV11-3	TRBJ1-1	CASSLEEETEAFF	TGTGCCAGCAGCTTAGAGGAGGAAACTGAAGCTTTCTTT
NA	NA	TRBV11-3	TRBJ2-1	CASSQGLDNEQFF	TGTGCCAGCAGCCAGGGACTCGATAATGAGCAGTTCTTC
NA	NA	TRBV7-2	TRBJ1-3	CASSFYSGYGNTIYF	TGTGCCAGCAGCTTTTATAGCGGGTACGGAAACACCATATATTTT
NA	NA	TRBV6-5	TRBJ2-3	CASTKRANTDTQYF	TGTGCCAGCACGAAGCGGGCCAACACAGATACGCAGTATTTT
NA	TRBD1	TRBV3-1/TRBV3-2	TRBJ1-2	CASSRLGQETHGYTF	TGTGCCAGCAGCCGGCTGGGACAGGAAACCCATGGCTACACCTTC
NA	NA	TRBV7-9	TRBJ1-2	CASSEEYYGYTF	TGTGCCAGCAGCGAAGAGTACTATGGCTACACCTTC
NA	TRBD1	TRBV19	TRBJ1-5	CASSFRQGSNQPQHF	TGTGCCAGTAGTTTCCGACAGGGTAGCAATCAGCCCCAGCATTTT
NA	NA	TRBV6-6	TRBJ2-1	CASSYSSQGYNEQFF	TGTGCCAGCAGTTACTCGTCGCAGGGTTACAATGAGCAGTTCTTC
once	NA	TRBV27	TRBJ1-1	CASSSRMYTEAFF	TGTGCCAGCAGTTCGAGAATGTACACTGAAGCTTTCTTT
NA	TRBD2	TRBV5-1	TRBJ2-2	CASSLGLADTGELFF	TGCGCCAGCAGCTTGGGACTAGCCGACACCGGGGAGCTGTTTTTT
NA	TRBD2	TRBV7-3	TRBJ2-1	CASTPRGGEQFF	TGTGCCAGCACTCCCCGGGGGGGGGAGCAGTTCTTC
NA	NA	TRBV6-4	TRBJ1-1	CASAVQTNTEAFF	TGTGCCAGCGCGGTACAAACGAACACTGAAGCTTTCTTT
NA	NA	TRBV5-1	TRBJ2-1	CASSKIAASSYNEQFF	TGCGCCAGCAGCAAGATAGCGGCGAGCTCCTACAATGAGCAGTTCTTC
few	TRBD2	TRBV10-1	TRBJ2-1	CASSRASGRDEQFF	TGCGCCAGCAGTAGGGCTAGCGGGAGAGATGAGCAGTTCTTC
NA	TRBD1	TRBV6-1	TRBJ2-1	CASSEGQGASHEQFF	TGTGCCAGCAGTGAAGGGCAGGGGGCGTCCCATGAGCAGTTCTTC
NA	NA	TRBV12-3/TRBV12-4	TRBJ2-7	CASSSPQSMSF	TGTGCCAGCAGTTCCCCACAAAGTATGTCCTTC
NA	NA	TRBV29-1	TRBJ1-1	CSYEREEDTEAFF	TGCAGCTACGAGCGGGAGGAGGACACTGAAGCTTTCTTT
few	NA	TRBV27	TRBJ1-2	CASSLRTPGQLYGYTF	TGTGCCAGCAGTTTGCGAACCCCGGGACAACTATATGGCTACACCTTC
NA	NA	TRBV5-6	TRBJ1-3	CASSPGGNTIYF	TGTGCCAGCAGCCCGGGGGGAAACACCATATATTTT
few	NA	TRBV12-2	TRBJ1-2	CASRPSTVNYGYTF	TGTGCAAGTCGCCCTTCGACAGTTAACTATGGCTACACCTTC
few	TRBD1	TRBV6-5	TRBJ2-7	CASSEDRSYEQYF	TGTGCCAGCAGCGAGGACAGGTCCTACGAGCAGTACTTC
once	TRBD2	TRBV13	TRBJ2-7	CASSPGLGLYEQYF	TGTGCCAGCAGCCCGGGACTAGGGCTTTACGAGCAGTACTTC
NA	NA	TRBV7-3	TRBJ1-2	CASSSPRGGVSHGYTF	TGTGCCAGCAGCTCCCCCCGGGGGGGGGTAAGTCATGGCTACACCTTC
NA	NA	TRBV24-1	TRBJ2-1	CATSERDGRRFF	TGTGCCACCAGTGAAAGGGACGGGAGAAGGTTCTTC
few	TRBD1	TRBV9	TRBJ1-2	CASSAPFFTGGRSGYTF	TGTGCCAGCAGCGCGCCCTTTTTCACAGGGGGGAGAAGCGGCTACACCTTC
NA	NA	TRBV14	TRBJ1-1	CASRTGWSTEAFF	TGTGCCAGCCGTACGGGGTGGAGCACTGAAGCTTTCTTT
NA	NA	TRBV19	TRBJ2-3	CASSQPGGGTQYF	TGTGCCAGTAGTCAACCCGGGGGAGGTACGCAGTATTTT
NA	TRBD1	TRBV28	TRBJ1-1	CASKGQGWTEAFF	TGTGCCAGCAAGGGACAGGGATGGACTGAAGCTTTCTTT
NA	NA	TRBV5-4	TRBJ2-3	CASNPNSGHTDTQYF	TGTGCCAGCAACCCGAATTCAGGGCACACAGATACGCAGTATTTT
NA	NA	TRBV6-4	TRBJ1-2	CASSDGRVNGYTF	TGTGCCAGCAGTGACGGGAGGGTCAATGGCTACACCTTC
NA	NA	TRBV3-1/TRBV3-2	TRBJ2-2	CASSQASFTGELFF	TGTGCCAGCAGCCAAGCTAGCTTCACCGGGGAGCTGTTTTTT
NA	TRBD2	TRBV7-2	TRBJ2-1	CASSVTSGSLGEQFF	TGTGCCAGCAGCGTGACTAGCGGTTCACTGGGTGAGCAGTTCTTC
NA	NA	TRBV6-5	TRBJ2-6	CASTEQGNGANVLTF	TGTGCCAGCACCGAACAGGGTAATGGGGCCAACGTCCTGACTTTC
few	TRBD2	TRBV6-1	TRBJ2-3	CASREVGLAGGPNADTQYF	TGTGCCAGCAGGGAAGTGGGACTAGCGGGAGGGCCAAACGCAGATACGCAGTATTTT
NA	NA	TRBV9	TRBJ2-5	CASSVDVRETQYF	TGTGCCAGCAGCGTAGACGTTCGGGAGACCCAGTACTTC
NA	NA	TRBV5-4	TRBJ2-3	CASARELTGDTQYF	TGTGCCAGCGCGCGGGAACTCACGGGAGATACGCAGTATTTT
NA	TRBD2	TRBV6-6	TRBJ2-7	CASSYGDYYEQYF	TGTGCCAGCAGTTACGGGGACTACTACGAGCAGTACTTC
NA	NA	TRBV5-1	TRBJ1-1	CASSSDPSGNTEAFF	TGCGCCAGCAGCTCCGACCCGTCGGGGAACACTGAAGCTTTCTTT
NA	TRBD2	TRBV18	TRBJ2-7	CASSPPTGGDLEQYF	TGTGCCAGCTCACCACCGACGGGGGGGGATCTCGAGCAGTACTTC
NA	NA	TRBV11-1	TRBJ1-6	CASSSQFESPLHF	TGTGCCAGCAGCTCCCAGTTTGAATCACCCCTCCACTTT
NA	NA	TRBV7-9	TRBJ2-7	CASSLARQRGEQYF	TGTGCCAGCAGCTTAGCGAGGCAGAGAGGCGAGCAGTACTTC
NA	TRBD1	TRBV27	TRBJ2-7	CASSLSGGRGSYEQYF	TGTGCCAGCAGTTTGTCAGGGGGAAGGGGCTCCTACGAGCAGTACTTC
NA	TRBD2	TRBV6-1	TRBJ2-1	CASSVGQPTGRFYNEQFF	TGTGCCAGCAGTGTGGGGCAACCCACCGGGAGGTTCTACAATGAGCAGTTCTTC
once	NA	TRBV18	TRBJ2-6	CASSPGIGESGANVLTF	TGTGCCAGCTCACCCGGAATTGGAGAATCTGGGGCCAACGTCCTGACTTTC
many	NA	TRBV15	TRBJ2-2	CATSQDSYTGELFF	TGTGCCACCAGCCAGGACAGCTACACCGGGGAGCTGTTTTTT
NA	NA	TRBV27	TRBJ2-7	CARLWRGGALF	TGTGCCCGCCTGTGGAGGGGCGGGGCCCTCTTC
NA	NA	TRBV29-1	TRBJ1-1	CSVEGDTEAFF	TGCAGCGTCGAGGGGGACACTGAAGCTTTCTTT
NA	TRBD2	TRBV11-1	TRBJ2-3	CASRPGTSGSYTQYF	TGTGCCAGCAGACCAGGGACTAGCGGGAGCTATACGCAGTATTTT